This entry features one TCR beta chain sequence. The source of the sample is a study of blood T cell repertoires in COVID-19. Study-wide background: The United States, Italy and Spain provided the acute and convalescent COVID-19 samples. PBMCs, B-cell-depleted T cells, or T cells provided the cDNA or gDNA that made up the material.

In the original workflow: Quantification of nucleated cells was approximated via reference gene primer amplification. Here immunoSEQ multiplex PCR was the method, and the copy in TCRdb shows in-frame clones only, minus some. V, J and clone size reflect that table, while D and trimming were determined from the DNA. The data hold about 280,000 clones, with approximately 85% observed a single time. The junction had 5 bases not matched to a gene; V was cut back by 0 bases and J by 6 bases. The germline CDR1 and CDR2 sequences are WSHSY and SAAADI. The CDR3 sequence is 15 residues long. The V and J genes are TRBV10-2 and TRBJ2-1; TRBD1 agrees at 7 bases. This TCR derives from a man aged 50-59 years with active or convalescent COVID-19. The sample comprised peripheral blood. The CDR3: CASSESQTGFNEQFF. The DNA of the CDR3 is TGCGCCAGCAGTGAGTCTCAGACAGGGTTCAATGAGCAGTTCTTC.